This T cell receptor beta chain was sequenced in a study of shared clonotypes between healthy human individuals. Overall study results and limits: Relative to clonotypes present in all four donors, those not shared had lower generation probabilities. Shared across a few donors were roughly 5.3% of the naive CD4 clonotypes.

V was trimmed by 0 bases and J by 8 bases, leaving 14 bases between them. This CDR3 contains 14 residues. CDR1 is SGDLS and CDR2 is YYNGEE in the germline V gene. In the case of this clone: Its target is not known. A read error is possible here, since a much larger clone lies one base away.

Donors, healthy HIV-negative adults, lacked recent acute infections or vaccinations. The assay was run at deep level. Using immunoSEQ multiplex PCR, the repertoire was profiled, and TCRdb retains in-frame clones only, with some absent. The sample carries around 980,000 clones, about four fifths recorded once. The clonotype comes from a man younger than 35 in good health. Some clones in this sample may be carry-over from other donors' samples. The sample was memory CD4+ T cells from PBMCs. Subset indicated: CD45RA-negative fraction. The gene calls are TRBV9 and TRBJ1-2; D remains unclear. CDR3 residues: CASSVAPASRGYTF. The CDR3, as DNA: TGTGCCAGCAGCGTAGCTCCAGCCTCGAGGGGCTACACCTTC.